This T cell receptor beta chain was sequenced during a study of blood T cell repertoires in COVID-19. Per the original data handling: Cell counts per sample came from amplifying reference gene primers. Sequenced by immunoSEQ multiplex PCR; TCRdb stores in-frame clones only, minus some. V and J calls plus clone size are reproduced from that table; the DNA served to infer D and trimming. Here the sample spans over 200,000 clones, around nine tenths being singletons. CDR1 LGHDT and CDR2 YNNKEL come from the germline V gene (reference sequence). The CDR3 has 13 residues. Trimming stripped 5 bases from V and 5 bases from J, with 10 bases between.

This clonotype was sampled from a man in his 60s who had recovered from COVID-19. The rearrangement joins TRBV3-1 (or the pseudogene TRBV3-2) to TRBJ1-5; no clear D. The sequencing input was peripheral blood. This CDR3 is CASSTRGHQPQHF. CDR3 DNA sequence: TGTGCCAGCAGCACCAGAGGTCATCAGCCCCAGCATTTT.